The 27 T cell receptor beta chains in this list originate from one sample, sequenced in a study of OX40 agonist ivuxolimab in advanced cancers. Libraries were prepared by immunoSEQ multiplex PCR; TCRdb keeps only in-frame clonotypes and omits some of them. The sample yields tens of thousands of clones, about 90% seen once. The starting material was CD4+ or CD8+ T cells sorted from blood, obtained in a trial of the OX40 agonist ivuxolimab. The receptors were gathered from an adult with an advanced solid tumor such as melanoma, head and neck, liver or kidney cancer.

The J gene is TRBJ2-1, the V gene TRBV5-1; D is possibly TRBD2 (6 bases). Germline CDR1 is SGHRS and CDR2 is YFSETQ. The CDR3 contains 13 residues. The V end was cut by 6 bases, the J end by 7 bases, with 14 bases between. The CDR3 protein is CASMEVGGNEQFF. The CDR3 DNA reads TGCGCCAGCATGGAGGTGGGGGGAAATGAGCAGTTCTTC.

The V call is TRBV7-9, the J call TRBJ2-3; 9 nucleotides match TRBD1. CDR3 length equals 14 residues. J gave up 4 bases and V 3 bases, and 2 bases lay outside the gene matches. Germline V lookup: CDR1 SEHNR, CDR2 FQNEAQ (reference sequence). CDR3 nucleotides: TGTGCCAGCAGCTTGACAGGGGGGGCAGATACGCAGTATTTT. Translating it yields CASSLTGGADTQYF.

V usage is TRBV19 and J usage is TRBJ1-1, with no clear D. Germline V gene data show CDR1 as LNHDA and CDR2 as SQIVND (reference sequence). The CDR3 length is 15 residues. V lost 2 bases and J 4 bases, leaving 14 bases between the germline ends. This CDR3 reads CASSIIRWAPTEAFF. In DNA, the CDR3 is TGTGCCAGTAGTATAATAAGATGGGCACCCACTGAAGCTTTCTTT.

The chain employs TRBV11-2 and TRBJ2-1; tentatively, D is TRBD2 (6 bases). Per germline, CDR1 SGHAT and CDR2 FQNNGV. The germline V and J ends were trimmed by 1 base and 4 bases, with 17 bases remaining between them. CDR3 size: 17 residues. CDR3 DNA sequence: TGTGCCAGCAGCTTAGGACCCGGGACGGGACTTTACAATGAGCAGTTCTTC. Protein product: CASSLGPGTGLYNEQFF.

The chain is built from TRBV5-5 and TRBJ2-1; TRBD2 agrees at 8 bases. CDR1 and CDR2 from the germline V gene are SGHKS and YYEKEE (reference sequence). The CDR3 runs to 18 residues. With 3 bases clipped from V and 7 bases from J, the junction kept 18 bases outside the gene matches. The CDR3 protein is CASSYDVGSGGLRNEQFF. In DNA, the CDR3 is TGTGCCAGCAGCTACGATGTAGGATCGGGGGGGCTAAGGAATGAGCAGTTCTTC.

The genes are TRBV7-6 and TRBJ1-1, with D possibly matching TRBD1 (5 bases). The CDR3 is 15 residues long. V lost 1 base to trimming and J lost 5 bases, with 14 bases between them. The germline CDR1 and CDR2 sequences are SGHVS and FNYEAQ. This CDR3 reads CASSLVAGGTTEAFF. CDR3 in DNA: TGTGCCAGCAGCTTAGTCGCCGGGGGAACAACTGAAGCTTTCTTT.

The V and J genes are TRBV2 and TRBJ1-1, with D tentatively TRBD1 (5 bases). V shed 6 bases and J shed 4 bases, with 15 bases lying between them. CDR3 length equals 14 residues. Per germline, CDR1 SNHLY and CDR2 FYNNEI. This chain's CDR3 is CASSLNTGSTEAFF. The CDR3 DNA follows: TGTGCCAGCAGCTTAAATACAGGCAGCACTGAAGCTTTCTTT.

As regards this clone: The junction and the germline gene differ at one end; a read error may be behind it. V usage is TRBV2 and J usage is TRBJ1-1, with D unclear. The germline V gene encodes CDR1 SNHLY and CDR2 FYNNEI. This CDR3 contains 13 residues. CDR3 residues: CASNNGVKTEAFF. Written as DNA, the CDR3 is TGTGCCAGCAATAACGGAGTGAAGACTGAAGCTTTCTTT.

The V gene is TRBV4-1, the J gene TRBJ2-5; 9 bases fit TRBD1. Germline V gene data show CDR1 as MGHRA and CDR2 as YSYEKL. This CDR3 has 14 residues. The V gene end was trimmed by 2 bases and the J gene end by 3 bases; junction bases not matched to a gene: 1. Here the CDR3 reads CASSQRTGEETQYF. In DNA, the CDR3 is TGCGCCAGCAGCCAACGGACAGGGGAAGAGACCCAGTACTTC.

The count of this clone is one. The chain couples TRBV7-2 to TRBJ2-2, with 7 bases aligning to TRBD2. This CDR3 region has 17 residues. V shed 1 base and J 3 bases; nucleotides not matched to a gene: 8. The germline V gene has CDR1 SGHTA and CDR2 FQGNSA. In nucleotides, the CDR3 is TGTGCCAGCAGCTTAGGTGTGACTAGCCTTTACACCGGGGAGCTGTTTTTT. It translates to CASSLGVTSLYTGELFF.

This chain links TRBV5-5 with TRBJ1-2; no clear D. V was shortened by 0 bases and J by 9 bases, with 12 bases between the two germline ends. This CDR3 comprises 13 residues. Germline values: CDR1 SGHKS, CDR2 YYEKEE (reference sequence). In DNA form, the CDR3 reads TGTGCCAGCAGCTTGGCCAACGGGGTCCGCTACACCTTC. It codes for CASSLANGVRYTF.

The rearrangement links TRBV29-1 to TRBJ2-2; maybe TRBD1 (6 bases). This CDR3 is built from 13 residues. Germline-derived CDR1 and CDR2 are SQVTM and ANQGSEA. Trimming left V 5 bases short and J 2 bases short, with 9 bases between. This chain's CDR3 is CSVWTANTGELFF. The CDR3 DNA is TGCAGCGTTTGGACAGCAAACACCGGGGAGCTGTTTTTT.

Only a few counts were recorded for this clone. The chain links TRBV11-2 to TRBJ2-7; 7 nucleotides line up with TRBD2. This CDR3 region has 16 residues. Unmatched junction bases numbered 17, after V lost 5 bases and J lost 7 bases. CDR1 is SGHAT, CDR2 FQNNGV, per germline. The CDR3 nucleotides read TGTGCCAGCAGCCCCTTATGGGGGAGGGCCTTTAGGGAGCAGTACTTC. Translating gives CASSPLWGRAFREQYF. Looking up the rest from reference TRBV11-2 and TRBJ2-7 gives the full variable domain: EAGVAQSPRYKIIEKRQSVAFWCNPISGHATLYWYQQILGQGPKLLIQFQNNGVVDDSQLPKDRFSAERLKGVDSTLKIQPAKLEDSAVYLCASSPLWGRAFREQYFGPGTRLTVT.

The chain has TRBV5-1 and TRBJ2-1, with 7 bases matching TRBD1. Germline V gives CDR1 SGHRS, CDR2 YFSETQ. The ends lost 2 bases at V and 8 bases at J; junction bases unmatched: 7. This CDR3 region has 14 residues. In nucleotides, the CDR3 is TGCGCCAGCAGCTTAGCTACAGGGGTGGATGAGCAGTTCTTC. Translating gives CASSLATGVDEQFF.

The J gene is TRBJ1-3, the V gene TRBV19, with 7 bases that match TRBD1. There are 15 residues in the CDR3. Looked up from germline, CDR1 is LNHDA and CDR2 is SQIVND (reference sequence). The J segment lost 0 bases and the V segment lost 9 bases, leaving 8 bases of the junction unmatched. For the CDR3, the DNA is TGTGCCAGAGGGAAGACAGGGCTCTCTGGAAACACCATATATTTT. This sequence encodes CARGKTGLSGNTIYF.

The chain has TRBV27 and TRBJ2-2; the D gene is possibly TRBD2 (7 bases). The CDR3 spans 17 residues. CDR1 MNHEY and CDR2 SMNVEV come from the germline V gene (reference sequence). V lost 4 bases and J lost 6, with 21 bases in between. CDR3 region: CASSSPWGRENSGELFF. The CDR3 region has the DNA TGTGCCAGCAGTTCCCCATGGGGGCGGGAGAATTCCGGGGAGCTGTTTTTT.

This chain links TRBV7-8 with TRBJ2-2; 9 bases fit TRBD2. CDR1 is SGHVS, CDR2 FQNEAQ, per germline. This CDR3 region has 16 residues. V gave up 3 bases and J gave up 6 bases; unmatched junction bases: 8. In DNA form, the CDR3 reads TGTGCCAGCAGCTTGGTTCGCGGGGGGGCCCCCGGGGAGCTGTTTTTT. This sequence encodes CASSLVRGGAPGELFF. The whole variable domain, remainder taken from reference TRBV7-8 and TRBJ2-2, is GAGVSQSPRYKVAKRGQDVALRCDPISGHVSLFWYQQALGQGPEFLTYFQNEAQLDKSGLPSDRFFAERPEGSVSTLKIQRTQQEDSAVYLCASSLVRGGAPGELFFGEGSRLTVL.

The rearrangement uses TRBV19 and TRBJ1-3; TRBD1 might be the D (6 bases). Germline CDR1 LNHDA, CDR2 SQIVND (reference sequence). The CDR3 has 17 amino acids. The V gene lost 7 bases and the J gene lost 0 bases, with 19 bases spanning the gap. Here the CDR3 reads CASTNPSGAFSGNTIYF. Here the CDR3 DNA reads TGTGCCAGTACCAACCCCTCAGGGGCCTTCTCTGGAAACACCATATATTTT.

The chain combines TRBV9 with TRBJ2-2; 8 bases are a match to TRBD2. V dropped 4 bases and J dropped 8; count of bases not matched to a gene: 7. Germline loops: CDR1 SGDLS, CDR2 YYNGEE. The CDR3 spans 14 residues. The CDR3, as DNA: TGTGCCAGCAGCCCTCGGGGGGGGCTTGGGGAGCTGTTTTTT. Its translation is CASSPRGGLGELFF.

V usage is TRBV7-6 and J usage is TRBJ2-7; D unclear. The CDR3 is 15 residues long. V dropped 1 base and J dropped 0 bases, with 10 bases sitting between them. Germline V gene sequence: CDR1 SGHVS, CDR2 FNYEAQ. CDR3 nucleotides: TGTGCCAGCAGCTTAGAGCCAGCCCGCTCCTACGAGCAGTACTTC. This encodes CASSLEPARSYEQYF.

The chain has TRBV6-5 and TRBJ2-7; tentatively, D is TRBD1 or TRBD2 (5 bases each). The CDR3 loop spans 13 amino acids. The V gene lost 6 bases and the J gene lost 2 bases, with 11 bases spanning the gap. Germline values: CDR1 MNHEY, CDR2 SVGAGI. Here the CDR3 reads CASRGLEAYEQYF. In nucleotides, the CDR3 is TGTGCCAGCAGGGGGCTGGAGGCCTACGAGCAGTACTTC.

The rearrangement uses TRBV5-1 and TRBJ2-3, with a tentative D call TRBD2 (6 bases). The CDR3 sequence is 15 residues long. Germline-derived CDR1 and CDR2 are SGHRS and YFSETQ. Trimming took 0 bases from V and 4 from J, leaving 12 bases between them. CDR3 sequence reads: CASSLARLVSDTQYF. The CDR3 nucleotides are TGCGCCAGCAGCTTGGCTCGACTAGTTTCAGATACGCAGTATTTT.

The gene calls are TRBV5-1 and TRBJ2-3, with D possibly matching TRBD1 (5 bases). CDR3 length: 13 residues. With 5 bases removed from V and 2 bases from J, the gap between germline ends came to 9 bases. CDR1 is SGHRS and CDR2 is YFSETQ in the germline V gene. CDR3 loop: CASRGRYTDTQYF. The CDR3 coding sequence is TGCGCCAGCAGGGGGCGGTACACAGATACGCAGTATTTT.

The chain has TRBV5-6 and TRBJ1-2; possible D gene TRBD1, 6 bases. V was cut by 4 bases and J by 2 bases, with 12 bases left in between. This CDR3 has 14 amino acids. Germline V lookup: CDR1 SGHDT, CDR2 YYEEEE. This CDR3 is CASSAGAGNYGYTF. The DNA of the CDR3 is TGTGCCAGCAGCGCGGGGGCGGGGAACTATGGCTACACCTTC.

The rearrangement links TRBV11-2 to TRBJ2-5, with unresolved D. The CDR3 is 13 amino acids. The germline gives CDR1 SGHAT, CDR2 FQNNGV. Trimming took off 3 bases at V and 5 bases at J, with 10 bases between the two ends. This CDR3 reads CASSFLGLETQYF. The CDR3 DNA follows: TGTGCCAGCAGCTTTTTGGGTTTGGAGACCCAGTACTTC. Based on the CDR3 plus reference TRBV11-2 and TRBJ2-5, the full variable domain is EAGVAQSPRYKIIEKRQSVAFWCNPISGHATLYWYQQILGQGPKLLIQFQNNGVVDDSQLPKDRFSAERLKGVDSTLKIQPAKLEDSAVYLCASSFLGLETQYFGPGTRLLVL.

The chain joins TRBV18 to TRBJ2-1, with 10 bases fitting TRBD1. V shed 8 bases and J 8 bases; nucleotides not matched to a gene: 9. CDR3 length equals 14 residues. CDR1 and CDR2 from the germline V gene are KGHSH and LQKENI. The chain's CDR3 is CASAFGQGEDEQFF. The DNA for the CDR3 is TGTGCCAGCGCCTTTGGACAGGGGGAGGATGAGCAGTTCTTC.

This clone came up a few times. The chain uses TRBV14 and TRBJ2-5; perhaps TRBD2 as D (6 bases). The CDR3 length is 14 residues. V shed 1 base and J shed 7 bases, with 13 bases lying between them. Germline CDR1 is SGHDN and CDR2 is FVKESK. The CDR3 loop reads CASSQGGGIGTQYF. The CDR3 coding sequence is TGTGCCAGCAGCCAAGGTGGCGGGATAGGGACCCAGTACTTC.